Following are 31 T cell receptor beta chains from one sample sequenced in a study of molecular identifiers for immune sequencing clone quantification. TCRdb fed the PCR reads into MiXCR, producing one record per CDR3 protein. The table lists 490,000 or so distinct CDR3 sequences, about 20% of them singletons, with around 0.86% in the top ten. The sequenced sample was naive CD8+ T cells from blood, with Jurkat cell RNA spiked in. Subset noted: FACS-sorted CD8+CD4-CCR7+CD45RA+ naive T cells. The receptors shown here come from a human donor in good health. Some libraries in this study had Jurkat cell RNA spiked in.

This clonotype was counted many times. For the CDR3, the DNA is TGCGCCACCCACCTCCTGGGGGGGAGAAGCACAGATACGCAGTATTTT. This codes for CATHLLGGRSTDTQYF. V and J are TRBV5-1 and TRBJ2-3; 7 bases are a match to TRBD2. Unmatched junction bases numbered 13, after V lost 9 bases and J lost 0 bases. The CDR3 spans 16 residues. The germline V gene has CDR1 SGHRS and CDR2 YFSETQ.

Points on this clonotype: A much larger clonotype is one base distant, so this may be a read error. The chain has TRBV12-3 or TRBV12-4 and TRBJ2-1; no definite D call. Trimming left V 4 bases short and J 5 bases short, with 18 bases between. The CDR3 extends over 16 amino acids. The CDR3 loop reads CASSSAPSVLDNEQFF. CDR3 in DNA: TGTGCCAGCAGTTCTGCCCCATCCGTGCTTGACAATGAGCAGTTCTTC.

The gene calls are TRBV19 and TRBJ1-1, with D tentatively TRBD1 (5 bases). CDR3 size: 16 residues. The germline V and J ends were trimmed by 0 bases and 5 bases, with 16 bases remaining between them. In germline, CDR1 is LNHDA, CDR2 SQIVND (reference sequence). This chain's CDR3 is CASSIDPDRKGTEAFF. CDR3 DNA sequence: TGTGCCAGTAGTATAGATCCCGACAGAAAGGGGACTGAAGCTTTCTTT.

The chain is built from TRBV7-6 and TRBJ1-1; tentatively, D is TRBD1 (5 bases). V shed 5 bases and J shed 6 bases, with 16 bases lying between them. CDR3 length: 14 amino acids. The germline V gene has CDR1 SGHVS and CDR2 FNYEAQ. The CDR3 region has the DNA TGTGCCAGCAGCCTGGGACCGCGAGGGGCTGAAGCTTTCTTT. Residues: CASSLGPRGAEAFF. Filled out from reference TRBV7-6 and TRBJ1-1, the complete variable domain reads GAGVSQSPRYKVTKRGQDVALRCDPISGHVSLYWYRQALGQGPEFLTYFNYEAQQDKSGLPNDRFSAERPEGSISTLTIQRTEQRDSAMYRCASSLGPRGAEAFFGQGTRLTVV.

The chain recombines TRBV2 with TRBJ2-7, with a tentative D call TRBD2 (6 bases). The germline V gene has CDR1 SNHLY and CDR2 FYNNEI. The CDR3 has 14 amino acids. Deletions cut 0 bases from V and 3 bases from J, with 9 bases between. CDR3 in amino acids: CASSEAGTVYEQYF. CDR3 coding DNA: TGTGCCAGCAGTGAAGCGGGGACTGTCTACGAGCAGTACTTC. Full variable domain (remainder filled in from reference TRBV2 and TRBJ2-7): EPEVTQTPSHQVTQMGQEVILRCVPISNHLYFYWYRQILGQKVEFLVSFYNNEISEKSEIFDDQFSVERPDGSNFTLKIRSTKLEDSAMYFCASSEAGTVYEQYFGPGTRLTVT.

The chain joins TRBV12-5 to TRBJ2-7; possibly TRBD1 for D (5 bases). Germline V lookup: CDR1 LGHNT, CDR2 FRNRAP. This CDR3 is built from 15 residues. V was trimmed by 1 base and J by 3 bases, leaving 13 bases between them. The CDR3 sequence is CASGLAHHDSYEQYF. The CDR3, as DNA: TGTGCTAGTGGTTTGGCTCACCATGACAGCTACGAGCAGTACTTC.

The rearrangement joins TRBV7-9 to TRBJ1-6; D not resolved. Germline V gives CDR1 SEHNR, CDR2 FQNEAQ (reference sequence). The CDR3 is made up of 15 amino acids. V was shortened by 1 base and J by 5 bases, with 9 bases between the two germline ends. The CDR3 loop is CASSLVARNNSPLHF. The DNA of the CDR3 is TGTGCCAGCAGCTTAGTCGCCAGAAATAATTCACCCCTCCACTTT.

This clonotype was recorded at least ten times. CDR3 sequence reads: CASSIMTGGTDTQYF. Written as DNA, the CDR3 is TGTGCCAGTAGTATAATGACAGGGGGCACAGATACGCAGTATTTT. The chain joins TRBV19 to TRBJ2-3; 8 bases map to TRBD1. Germline V lookup: CDR1 LNHDA, CDR2 SQIVND (reference sequence). The CDR3 is 15 residues long. V shed 2 bases, J shed 1 base, and the junction held 2 bases outside the gene matches. The variable domain in full, completed from reference TRBV19 and TRBJ2-3, reads DGGITQSPKYLFRKEGQNVTLSCEQNLNHDAMYWYRQDPGQGLRLIYYSQIVNDFQKGDIAEGYSVSREKKESFPLTVTSAQKNPTAFYLCASSIMTGGTDTQYFGPGTRLTVL.

CDR3 in DNA: TGCAGTGCTAGTAACCGGGGGAGCTCCTACGAGCAGTACTTC. Translated, it gives CSASNRGSSYEQYF. The V and J genes are TRBV20-1 and TRBJ2-7, with a tentative D call TRBD2 (6 bases). Germline CDR1 reads DFQATT; CDR2 reads SNEGSKA (reference sequence). Trimming took off 3 bases at V and 0 bases at J, with 12 bases between the two ends. CDR3 length equals 14 residues.

This clonotype showed up many times. CDR3 protein: CASSLGASGAYEQYF. CDR3 nucleotide sequence: TGCGCCAGCAGCTTGGGGGCTAGCGGGGCCTACGAGCAGTACTTC. The chain employs TRBV5-1 and TRBJ2-7, with 9 bases identical to TRBD2. CDR1 and CDR2 (germline): SGHRS, YFSETQ. V lost 0 bases to trimming and J lost 2 bases; unmatched junction nucleotides: 3. The CDR3 is made up of 15 amino acids.

As for this clonotype: At one end, the junction sequence differs from germline, possibly due to a read error. The CDR3 is CAGSQARDSYEQYF. CDR3 DNA: TGCGCCGGCAGCCAAGCCCGGGACTCCTACGAGCAGTACTTC. The chain couples TRBV4-1 to TRBJ2-7, with D possibly matching TRBD2 (5 bases). The CDR3 contains 14 residues. The germline CDR1 and CDR2 sequences are MGHRA and YSYEKL.

The gene calls are TRBV27 and TRBJ1-3, with 11 nucleotides matching TRBD1. Germline assignment: CDR1 MNHEY and CDR2 SMNVEV (reference sequence). The CDR3 contains 18 residues. The V gene end was trimmed by 5 bases and the J gene end by 3 bases; junction bases not matched to a gene: 12. The DNA for the CDR3 is TGTGCCAGCAGTACGTCCGGGACAGGGGGACCAGGTGGAAACACCATATATTTT. It yields the protein CASSTSGTGGPGGNTIYF.

V is TRBV20-1 and J is TRBJ2-5; D remains unclear. CDR3 size: 15 residues. The V end was cut by 6 bases, the J end by 5 bases, with 22 bases between. Germline loops: CDR1 DFQATT, CDR2 SNEGSKA (reference sequence). CDR3 loop: CSASPPAETWETQYF. Written as DNA, the CDR3 is TGCAGTGCAAGCCCCCCGGCAGAGACCTGGGAGACCCAGTACTTC.

A remark on this clonotype: Since a much larger clone is just one base distant, this may be a read error. J is TRBJ2-7 and V is TRBV7-9; 7 bases fit TRBD1. CDR3 length: 15 residues. V shed 4 bases and J 3 bases; nucleotides not matched to a gene: 9. From germline, CDR1 is SEHNR and CDR2 FQNEAQ (reference sequence). The CDR3 coding sequence is TGTGCCAGCAGCTCAGCCGGGACAGCGAACTACGAGCAGTACTTC. Its protein is CASSSAGTANYEQYF.

This clonotype was counted between two and nine times. The gene calls are TRBV29-1 and TRBJ2-7; 7 bases map to TRBD1. CDR1 SQVTM and CDR2 ANQGSEA come from the germline V gene. The CDR3 runs 14 residues. V lost 4 bases and J lost 3; bases outside the gene matches: 9. Here the CDR3 DNA reads TGCAGCGTTGTAAGGGGGCTGGACGACTACGAGCAGTACTTC. It yields the protein CSVVRGLDDYEQYF.

At least ten counts were recorded for this clonotype. This chain connects TRBV6-2 or TRBV6-3 to TRBJ2-3; 13 positions match TRBD2. CDR1 is MNHEY, CDR2 SVGEGT, per germline. The V gene end was trimmed by 0 bases and the J gene end by 4 bases; junction bases not matched to a gene: 4. This CDR3 is 17 amino acids long. DNA of the CDR3: TGTGCCAGCAGTTACTCCGGACTAGCGGGAGAGGCAGATACGCAGTATTTT. As protein: CASSYSGLAGEADTQYF.

There are many counts of this clonotype. The chain joins TRBV20-1 to TRBJ1-1, with D perhaps TRBD1 (6 bases). Germline loops: CDR1 DFQATT, CDR2 SNEGSKA (reference sequence). Trimming left V 0 bases short and J 3 bases short, with 11 bases between. This CDR3 comprises 14 residues. The CDR3 coding sequence is TGCAGTGCTAGAGAAACAGGGATGGACACTGAAGCTTTCTTT. This codes for CSARETGMDTEAFF.

The V gene is TRBV27, the J gene TRBJ1-2; the match to TRBD1 covers 9 bases. The CDR3 loop spans 15 amino acids. Germline CDR1 is MNHEY and CDR2 is SMNVEV (reference sequence). V lost 5 bases, J lost 5 bases, and 9 bases stayed unmatched. CDR3 sequence reads: CASSQGQGAEYGYTF. The CDR3 nucleotides are TGTGCCAGCAGTCAGGGACAGGGCGCAGAATATGGCTACACCTTC.

The chain recombines TRBV12-3 or TRBV12-4 with TRBJ1-2; 7 nucleotides align to TRBD1. V lost 6 bases and J lost 6; bases outside the gene matches: 1. The CDR3 length is 11 residues. The CDR3 sequence is CASRTGNGYTF. The CDR3 nucleotides are TGTGCCAGCAGGACAGGGAATGGCTACACCTTC.

The chain recombines TRBV28 with TRBJ2-2; D perhaps matches TRBD1 (6 bases). There are 16 residues in the CDR3. Trimming stripped 3 bases from V and 0 bases from J, with 11 bases between. CDR1 and CDR2 from the germline V gene are MDHEN and SYDVKM. The CDR3 nucleotides are TGTGCCAGCAGTTTCGGACAGTCAACGAACACCGGGGAGCTGTTTTTT. Translated: CASSFGQSTNTGELFF.

There are many counts of this clonotype. The gene calls are TRBV29-1 and TRBJ2-7; D may be TRBD1 (5 bases). Germline CDR1 is SQVTM and CDR2 is ANQGSEA. CDR3 length: 13 residues. Trimming took off 1 base at V and 2 bases at J, with 9 bases between the two ends. The CDR3 sequence: CSVEGSTAYEQYF. CDR3 DNA sequence: TGCAGCGTTGAAGGGTCGACAGCCTACGAGCAGTACTTC.

For this clonotype: A much larger clonotype is one base distant, so this may be a read error. The chain recombines TRBV6-5 with TRBJ2-5; 13 bases are shared with TRBD2. Germline V gene sequence: CDR1 MNHEY, CDR2 SVGAGI. The CDR3 totals 16 residues. The CDR3 bases are TGTGCCAGCAGTTATGGGACTAGCGGGAAGCAAGAGGCCCAGTACTTC. This codes for CASSYGTSGKQEAQYF.

The gene calls are TRBV28 and TRBJ1-3; perhaps TRBD1 as D (6 bases). Germline CDR1 reads MDHEN; CDR2 reads SYDVKM. The CDR3 has 16 amino acids. Trimming pared 5 bases from V and 0 bases from J, leaving 14 bases between. The CDR3 DNA reads as TGTGCCAGCAGTCCCCGGACAGTTCCCTCTGGAAACACCATATATTTT. Translating gives CASSPRTVPSGNTIYF.

This clonotype appeared many times. The chain carries TRBV19 and TRBJ1-5; D not resolved. Germline CDR1 is LNHDA and CDR2 is SQIVND (reference sequence). The CDR3 loop spans 16 amino acids. V lost 4 bases to trimming and J lost 0 bases, with 13 bases between them. CDR3 in DNA: TGTGCCAGTAGTAAGTACGTGGTAGATAGCAATCAGCCCCAGCATTTT. This codes for CASSKYVVDSNQPQHF.

The sample holds many counts of this clonotype. The J gene is TRBJ2-7, the V gene TRBV4-3; TRBD1 aligns across 7 bases. Germline CDR1 is LGHNA and CDR2 is YSLEER. The V segment lost 4 bases and the J segment 3 bases; nucleotides outside the gene matches: 6. This CDR3 has 14 residues. As DNA, the CDR3 is TGCGCCAGCAGCCCCGACAGGGCGCACTACGAGCAGTACTTC. Encoded protein: CASSPDRAHYEQYF.

This clonotype was detected ten times or more. V is TRBV7-9 and J is TRBJ1-2; D remains unclear. CDR3 size: 15 residues. Trimming left V 6 bases short and J 2 bases short, with 16 bases between. CDR1 SEHNR and CDR2 FQNEAQ come from the germline V gene (reference sequence). CDR3 in DNA: TGTGCCAGCAGTCGAGACCCTAACGCCAACTATGGCTACACCTTC. This codes for CASSRDPNANYGYTF. Full variable domain (rest looked up from reference TRBV7-9 and TRBJ1-2): DTGVSQNPRHKITKRGQNVTFRCDPISEHNRLYWYRQTLGQGPEFLTYFQNEAQLEKSRLLSDRFSAERPKGSFSTLEIQRTEQGDSAMYLCASSRDPNANYGYTFGSGTRLTVV.

The rearrangement links TRBV3-1 to TRBJ2-5, with a tentative D call TRBD2 (6 bases). The CDR3 covers 16 residues. V lost 3 bases and J 5 bases, leaving 19 bases between the germline ends. Germline V CDR1 and CDR2: LGHDT, YNNKEL (reference sequence). The CDR3, as DNA: TGTGCCAGCAGCCAGGTCCGGGGGAAAAGCGAGGAGACCCAGTACTTC. It specifies CASSQVRGKSEETQYF.

This clonotype was seen only once. The CDR3 does not close with the conserved phenylalanine or tryptophan, likely indicating a read error. The V and J genes are TRBV5-1 and TRBJ1-1; TRBD1 aligns across 9 bases. The ends lost 5 bases at V and 1 base at J; junction bases unmatched: 3. CDR3 length equals 14 residues. CDR1 is SGHRS and CDR2 is YFSETQ in the germline V gene. CDR3 coding DNA: TGCGCCAGCAGTTGGACAGGGGAGAACACTGAAGCTTTCATT. Translation gives CASSWTGENTEAFI.

Worth noting for this clonotype: This sequence may be a read error, since a much larger clone differs from it by one base. This sequence joins TRBV2 and TRBJ1-5; no clear D. In germline, CDR1 is SNHLY, CDR2 FYNNEI. CDR3 length equals 15 residues. CDR3 nucleotide sequence: TGTGCCAGCAGTGAAGAGGGAAGTACCAATCAGCCCCGGCATTTT. Encoded protein: CASSEEGSTNQPRHF.

This clonotype appeared a few times. CDR3 DNA sequence: TGTGCCAGCAGTGAGGGGACAGGGACTTTCTATGGCTACACCTTC. Translating gives CASSEGTGTFYGYTF. The chain combines TRBV2 with TRBJ1-2; TRBD1 matches 9 bases. The V gene's germline CDR1 is SNHLY and CDR2 FYNNEI. The trim removed 3 bases at V and 4 bases at J, leaving 6 bases unmatched. This CDR3 has 15 amino acids.

This clonotype was seen many times. The V call is TRBV7-2, the J call TRBJ2-3; 11 positions match TRBD2. The CDR3 is made up of 18 amino acids. With V trimmed by 5 bases and J by 3 bases, 13 bases remained unmatched. The germline V gene has CDR1 SGHTA and CDR2 FQGNSA. For the CDR3, the DNA is TGTGCCAGCAGCCAGGTCCCTAGCGGGGGGCGTGGGACAGATACGCAGTATTTT. Protein sequence: CASSQVPSGGRGTDTQYF.